The 32 T cell receptor beta chains listed next were all sequenced from one sample in a study of cytomegalovirus exposure and HLA in healthy donors. With 60 Vbeta and 13 Jbeta primers, the PCR was carried out. The protocol was immunoSEQ multiplex PCR, while the TCRdb copy is restricted to in-frame clones and leaves out a portion. The data show some 94,000 clones, with 69% seen just once and 2.7% held by the top ten. Sequencing was done on a sample of PBMCs. The receptors derive from a man between 45 and 60 years old in good health and CMV-seronegative.

The chain combines TRBV19 with TRBJ2-7, with 8 bases matching TRBD1. The CDR3 consists of 15 residues. Losses at the gene ends were 5 bases for V and 2 bases for J; bases not matched to a gene: 8. Germline assignment: CDR1 LNHDA and CDR2 SQIVND (reference sequence). The chain's CDR3 is CASSHRRTGTYEQYF. The CDR3 DNA follows: TGTGCCAGTAGTCACCGTAGGACAGGGACCTACGAGCAGTACTTC.

This chain links TRBV12-5 with TRBJ2-7, with D possibly matching TRBD1 (5 bases). CDR1 and CDR2 from the germline V gene are LGHNT and FRNRAP. The CDR3 runs to 19 residues. V was pared by 0 bases and J by 0 bases, with 21 bases between. The CDR3 sequence is CASGLVYPSTAPHSYEQYV. For the CDR3, the DNA is TGTGCTAGTGGTTTGGTATACCCCTCGACAGCCCCTCACTCCTACGAGCAGTACGTC.

This clone was picked up a small number of times. The chain has TRBV5-1 and TRBJ1-4; TRBD1 aligns across 12 bases. CDR1 and CDR2 from the germline V gene are SGHRS and YFSETQ. The length of the CDR3 is 17 residues. V was clipped by 4 bases and J by 8 bases; unmatched bases: 12. The CDR3 here is CASSINPGTGGSEKLFF. The CDR3 DNA reads as TGCGCCAGCAGCATAAACCCAGGGACAGGGGGCAGCGAAAAACTGTTTTTT.

The chain couples TRBV6-4 to TRBJ2-3; possible D gene TRBD2, 5 bases. The CDR3 sequence is 16 residues long. Germline V CDR1 and CDR2: MRHNA, SNTAGT. Trimming took 0 bases from V and 6 from J, leaving 16 bases between them. The CDR3 is CASSDSRVLKSDTQYF. Here the CDR3 DNA reads TGTGCCAGCAGTGACTCGAGGGTCCTAAAGTCGGATACGCAGTATTTT.

The chain recombines TRBV7-9 with TRBJ2-5; 7 bases are shared with TRBD2. Germline loops: CDR1 SEHNR, CDR2 FQNEAQ (reference sequence). The CDR3 contains 14 residues. With 5 bases clipped from V and 2 bases from J, the junction kept 5 bases outside the gene matches. The CDR3, as DNA: TGTGCCAGCAGCGGGGCTAGCGGACAAGAGACCCAGTACTTC. Encoded protein: CASSGASGQETQYF.

The gene calls are TRBV6-6 and TRBJ1-1, with 11 nucleotides matching TRBD1. The germline gives CDR1 MNHNY, CDR2 SVGAGI (reference sequence). Trimming removed 5 bases from V and 6 bases from J; junction bases left unmatched: 8. The CDR3 is 15 residues long. Here the CDR3 DNA reads TGTGCCAGCAGTCGGGACAGGGGGTGTCTGGCTGAAGCTTTCTTT. Translating gives CASSRDRGCLAEAFF.

This chain joins TRBV5-1 and TRBJ2-7, with D possibly matching TRBD1 (6 bases). The CDR3 covers 15 residues. The germline V gene encodes CDR1 SGHRS and CDR2 YFSETQ. Trimming took 5 bases from V and 0 from J, leaving 15 bases between them. CDR3 amino acids: CASRGAPGYSYEQYF. The CDR3 DNA reads as TGCGCCAGCAGGGGGGCGCCGGGCTACTCCTACGAGCAGTACTTC.

The V gene is TRBV18, the J gene TRBJ2-3, with unresolved D. V gave up 2 bases and J gave up 2 bases, with 8 bases separating them. CDR3 length equals 14 residues. Germline CDR1 KGHSH, CDR2 LQKENI. The CDR3 protein is CASSPIVATDTQYF. DNA of the CDR3: TGTGCCAGCTCACCAATAGTAGCCACAGATACGCAGTATTTT.

The rearrangement joins TRBV28 to TRBJ2-3, with TRBD2 identical over 12 bases. The CDR3 length is 16 residues. V shed 4 bases and J 3 bases; nucleotides not matched to a gene: 5. CDR1 and CDR2 (germline): MDHEN, SYDVKM. The CDR3 DNA follows: TGTGCCAGCAGTTCCGACCTAGCGGGGGGGACAGATACGCAGTATTTT. Protein sequence: CASSSDLAGGTDTQYF. The whole variable domain, remainder taken from reference TRBV28 and TRBJ2-3, is DVKVTQSSRYLVKRTGEKVFLECVQDMDHENMFWYRQDPGLGLRLIYFSYDVKMKEKGDIPEGYSVSREKKERFSLILESASTNQTSMYLCASSSDLAGGTDTQYFGPGTRLTVL.

The V gene is TRBV2, the J gene TRBJ2-1; tentatively, D is TRBD2 (6 bases). CDR3 length equals 16 residues. The V and J ends lost 5 bases and 0 bases respectively, with 14 bases between them. In germline, CDR1 is SNHLY, CDR2 FYNNEI. The CDR3 sequence: CASSTNSGSSYNEQFF. The CDR3, as DNA: TGTGCCAGCAGTACTAATAGCGGCAGCTCCTACAATGAGCAGTTCTTC.

This clone has only a few counts. The chain employs TRBV10-1 and TRBJ2-7, with D unresolved. Germline V gene data show CDR1 as WNHNN and CDR2 as SYGVQD (reference sequence). Deletions cut 6 bases from V and 7 bases from J, with 13 bases between. CDR3 length: 12 residues. DNA for the CDR3: TGCGCCAGCAGACGAACAGACCGAGAGCAGTACTTC. It yields the protein CASRRTDREQYF.

The rearrangement joins TRBV5-6 to TRBJ1-3, with D hard to call. Trimming shortened V by 4 bases and J by 0 bases, and 14 bases separated the two germline ends. Per germline, CDR1 SGHDT and CDR2 YYEEEE. This CDR3 is built from 16 residues. CDR3 region: CASSRRVVPSGNTIYF. CDR3 nucleotide sequence: TGTGCCAGCAGCCGGAGGGTGGTACCCTCTGGAAACACCATATATTTT.

The chain is built from TRBV6-1 and TRBJ1-4, with unresolved D. CDR3 length: 16 amino acids. CDR1 is MNHNS and CDR2 is SASEGT in the germline V gene. V was cut by 4 bases and J by 6 bases, with 18 bases left in between. The CDR3, as DNA: TGTGCCAGCAGTGGATTTCGGGGTAGTTATTATGAAAAACTGTTTTTT. This translates into CASSGFRGSYYEKLFF.

The gene calls are TRBV4-3 and TRBJ1-2; unclear D gene. The CDR3 contains 13 residues. Germline V gene data show CDR1 as LGHNA and CDR2 as YSLEER. Trimming took off 3 bases at V and 4 bases at J, with 9 bases between the two ends. As DNA, the CDR3 is TGCGCCAGCAGCCAGGTGGTAGCCTATGGCTACACCTTC. Amino acid sequence: CASSQVVAYGYTF.

This clone was recorded a few times. V and J are TRBV6-5 and TRBJ1-1; TRBD1 might be the D (5 bases). V lost 6 bases and J lost 1, with 9 bases in between. Germline lookup yields CDR1 MNHEY and CDR2 SVGAGI. CDR3 length: 13 amino acids. DNA for the CDR3: TGTGCCAGCAGCAGAACAGGGAACACTGAAGCTTTCTTT. This translates into CASSRTGNTEAFF.

The gene calls are TRBV4-3 and TRBJ2-1, with TRBD2 matching over 9 bases. The CDR3 contains 16 residues. Trimming cost V 1 base and J 3 bases; bases outside gene matches: 4. The V gene's germline CDR1 is LGHNA and CDR2 YSLEER. The chain's CDR3 is CASSQGLADNYNEQFF. In DNA, the CDR3 is TGCGCCAGCAGCCAAGGACTAGCGGATAACTACAATGAGCAGTTCTTC.

This clone was seen only a few times. This chain links TRBV7-9 with TRBJ2-3, with D perhaps TRBD2 (5 bases). Per the germline V gene, CDR1 is SEHNR and CDR2 is FQNEAQ (reference sequence). V lost 5 bases, J lost 4 bases, and 16 bases lay in between. This CDR3 spans 15 amino acids. CDR3 nucleotide sequence: TGTGCCAGCAGCGTCTGGGAGAAAGGGCCAGATACGCAGTATTTT. Protein product: CASSVWEKGPDTQYF.

This rearrangement joins TRBV6-1 to TRBJ2-5, with no clear D. V lost 0 bases and J lost 5, with 4 bases in between. Germline V gene sequence: CDR1 MNHNS, CDR2 SASEGT. CDR3 length equals 12 residues. This CDR3 is CASSEARETQYF. The CDR3 nucleotides read TGTGCCAGCAGTGAAGCGCGGGAGACCCAGTACTTC.

As DNA, the CDR3 is TGTGCCAGCTCACCACCCACGGGACACTCTGAAGGTGGCTACACCTTC. Translated, it gives CASSPPTGHSEGGYTF. The chain recombines TRBV18 with TRBJ1-2, with D maybe TRBD1 (6 bases). Trimming left V 0 bases short and J 7 bases short, with 18 bases between. Germline CDR1 and CDR2: KGHSH and LQKENI. This CDR3 comprises 16 residues.

The rearrangement links TRBV6-5 to TRBJ2-3; weak D call: TRBD1 (6 bases). Germline CDR1 reads MNHEY; CDR2 reads SVGAGI. The CDR3 runs 14 residues. Trimming pared 2 bases from V and 5 bases from J, leaving 11 bases between. The CDR3 reads CASSYRTAQDTQYF. The DNA of the CDR3 is TGTGCCAGCAGTTACCGGACAGCGCAAGATACGCAGTATTTT.

This clone occurred a few times. The CDR3 here is CASSPPSGQPFSYEQYF. The CDR3 nucleotides read TGTGCCAGCTCACCACCCTCCGGACAGCCCTTCTCCTACGAGCAGTACTTC. The V and J genes are TRBV18 and TRBJ2-7; TRBD1 is a possible D gene (6 bases). The CDR3 runs 17 residues. The germline V gene has CDR1 KGHSH and CDR2 LQKENI. With 0 bases removed from V and 0 bases from J, the gap between germline ends came to 15 bases. The full variable domain, in which reference TRBV18 and TRBJ2-7 provide the parts outside the CDR3, is NAGVMQNPRHLVRRRGQEARLRCSPMKGHSHVYWYRQLPEEGLKFMVYLQKENIIDESGMPKERFSAEFPKEGPSILRIQQVVRGDSAAYFCASSPPSGQPFSYEQYFGPGTRLTVT.

The gene calls are TRBV21-1 and TRBJ2-7; the table gives TRBD1 as D, unverified against the DNA. TRBV21-1 is annotated as a pseudogene. CDR3 length equals 13 residues. CDR3 nucleotide sequence: TGTGCCAGCAGCAATCACAGGGCCTACGAGCAGTACTTC. Encoded protein: CASSNHRAYEQYF.

The chain employs TRBV4-3 and TRBJ2-7; D is perhaps TRBD1 (6 bases). The length of the CDR3 is 19 residues. CDR1 and CDR2 (germline): LGHNA, YSLEER. The germline V and J ends were trimmed by 2 bases and 2 bases, with 25 bases remaining between them. The CDR3 protein is CASSQRTAKSYSIPYEQYF. The CDR3 DNA sequence: TGCGCCAGCAGCCAAAGGACAGCCAAATCGTACTCCATACCCTACGAGCAGTACTTC.

This clone was counted only a few times. The chain recombines TRBV2 with TRBJ1-5; 9 bases are a match to TRBD1. The V segment lost 7 bases and the J segment 11 bases; nucleotides outside the gene matches: 15. Germline V lookup: CDR1 SNHLY, CDR2 FYNNEI. The CDR3 is 15 amino acids. CDR3 in amino acids: CASNMDRGGQSAQHF. CDR3 nucleotide sequence: TGTGCCAGCAATATGGACAGGGGTGGGCAATCGGCCCAGCATTTT.

The J gene is TRBJ2-1, the V gene TRBV18; maybe TRBD1 (6 bases). Germline lookup yields CDR1 KGHSH and CDR2 LQKENI. The CDR3 sequence is 12 residues long. Deletions cut 5 bases from V and 4 bases from J, with 6 bases between. Written as DNA, the CDR3 is TGTGCCAGCTCAACAGGGTACAATGAGCAGTTCTTC. Amino acid sequence: CASSTGYNEQFF.

The V gene is TRBV5-1, the J gene TRBJ1-6; tentatively, D is TRBD1 (6 bases). Germline CDR1 and CDR2: SGHRS and YFSETQ. Trimming removed 1 base at V and 4 bases at J, with 12 bases between. This CDR3 region has 16 residues. The CDR3 here is CASSLQGTPYNSPLHF. Here the CDR3 DNA reads TGCGCCAGCAGCTTGCAGGGGACCCCATATAATTCACCCCTCCACTTT. The full variable domain, its missing parts supplied by reference TRBV5-1 and TRBJ1-6, is KAGVTQTPRYLIKTRGQQVTLSCSPISGHRSVSWYQQTPGQGLQFLFEYFSETQRNKGNFPGRFSGRQFSNSRSEMNVSTLELGDSALYLCASSLQGTPYNSPLHFGNGTRLTVT.

The chain is built from TRBV7-2 and TRBJ1-5; D ambiguous. The germline V gene has CDR1 SGHTA and CDR2 FQGNSA. The CDR3 contains 16 residues. Trimming left V 5 bases short and J 1 base short, with 15 bases between. CDR3 amino acids: CASSPYQAGSNQPQHF. The CDR3 DNA reads as TGTGCCAGCAGCCCCTACCAGGCAGGCAGCAATCAGCCCCAGCATTTT. Supplemented by reference TRBV7-2 and TRBJ1-5, the full variable domain reads GAGVSQSPSNKVTEKGKDVELRCDPISGHTALYWYRQSLGQGLEFLIYFQGNSAPDKSGLPSDRFSAERTGGSVSTLTIQRTQQEDSAVYLCASSPYQAGSNQPQHFGDGTRLSIL.

This chain links TRBV18 with TRBJ1-1; a weak D match, TRBD1 (5 bases). The CDR3 totals 14 residues. The V gene lost 3 bases and the J gene lost 6 bases, with 14 bases spanning the gap. Germline-derived CDR1 and CDR2 are KGHSH and LQKENI. Written as DNA, the CDR3 is TGTGCCAGCTCACCGTGGCAGGGAAGGCCTGAAGCTTTCTTT. Protein sequence: CASSPWQGRPEAFF. Full variable domain (rest looked up from reference TRBV18 and TRBJ1-1): NAGVMQNPRHLVRRRGQEARLRCSPMKGHSHVYWYRQLPEEGLKFMVYLQKENIIDESGMPKERFSAEFPKEGPSILRIQQVVRGDSAAYFCASSPWQGRPEAFFGQGTRLTVV.

This clone was counted a few times. The chain is built from TRBV11-2 and TRBJ2-7, with 12 bases matching TRBD1. V was clipped by 5 bases and J by 7 bases; unmatched bases: 21. CDR3 length equals 19 residues. Germline loops: CDR1 SGHAT, CDR2 FQNNGV. The CDR3 DNA reads as TGTGCCAGCAGCGGCCGGGACAGGGGGCGCCGGGAGGTACGGGAGGAGCAGTACGTC. Translating it yields CASSGRDRGRREVREEQYV.

The chain joins TRBV7-2 to TRBJ1-1; the D gene is possibly TRBD1 (5 bases). CDR1 and CDR2 from the germline V gene are SGHTA and FQGNSA. The CDR3 is 13 residues long. V lost 4 bases and J lost 4, with 10 bases in between. DNA for the CDR3: TGTGCCAGCAGCTCAATGGGGGGCACTGAAGCTTTCTTT. It translates to CASSSMGGTEAFF.

The chain has TRBV30 and TRBJ1-3; TRBD1 might be the D (5 bases). The V end lost 4 bases, the J end lost 0 bases, and 10 bases lay between the germline ends. There are 14 residues in the CDR3. Looked up from germline, CDR1 is GTSNPN and CDR2 is SVGIG (reference sequence). The CDR3 region has the DNA TGTGCCTGGAAGACAGTGTTCTCTGGAAACACCATATATTTT. Translated: CAWKTVFSGNTIYF.

This clone was observed a few times. The chain combines TRBV6-5 with TRBJ1-1; 10 positions agree with TRBD1. The junction had 4 bases not matched to a gene; V was cut back by 6 bases and J by 9 bases. The CDR3 runs 12 residues. Germline loops: CDR1 MNHEY, CDR2 SVGAGI. The CDR3: CASSLDRGKAFF. CDR3 sequence (DNA): TGTGCCAGCAGCCTGGACAGGGGGAAAGCTTTCTTT.